This passage covers 9 T cell receptor beta chains from one sample sequenced in a study of blood T cell repertoires in COVID-19. The table came from immunoSEQ multiplex PCR; TCRdb's copy has only in-frame clones and leaves some out. The table records more than 400,000 clones, approximately 85% of them present only once. Source material: peripheral blood. These receptors all stem from a human donor in a cohort sampled during active COVID-19.

This chain connects TRBV29-1 to TRBJ2-3, with 7 bases lining up with TRBD1. This CDR3 is built from 12 residues. The V and J ends lost 8 bases and 2 bases, in that order; junction bases with no gene match: 4. CDR1 SQVTM and CDR2 ANQGSEA come from the germline V gene. This CDR3 reads CSSTGLTDTQYF. The CDR3 region has the DNA TGCAGCTCGACAGGGCTCACAGATACGCAGTATTTT.

J is TRBJ2-7 and V is TRBV7-2; 13 positions match TRBD2. There are 15 residues in the CDR3. CDR1 is SGHTA and CDR2 is FQGNSA in the germline V gene. V lost 5 bases to trimming and J lost 5 bases; unmatched junction nucleotides: 6. The CDR3 loop reads CASSAGLAGVNEQYF. The CDR3 coding sequence is TGTGCCAGCAGCGCCGGACTAGCGGGAGTCAACGAGCAGTACTTC.

For this clone: The same CDR3 can be traced to other DNA sequences in this sample. The CDR3 spells CASSLTENTEAFF. In DNA form, the CDR3 reads TGTGCCAGCAGCCTTACAGAGAACACTGAAGCTTTCTTT. The chain recombines TRBV7-2 with TRBJ1-1; D ambiguous. V dropped 5 bases and J dropped 1 base, with 8 bases sitting between them. The CDR3 consists of 13 residues. The germline V gene encodes CDR1 SGHTA and CDR2 FQGNSA.

This clone was detected only once. This chain connects TRBV7-8 to TRBJ2-2; 9 nucleotides match TRBD1. The CDR3 length is 14 residues. Germline CDR1 is SGHVS and CDR2 is FQNEAQ. The V segment lost 1 base and the J segment 6 bases; nucleotides outside the gene matches: 0. The DNA of the CDR3 is TGTGCCAGCAGCTTAGGGGACAGGGCCGGGGAGCTGTTTTTT. This sequence encodes CASSLGDRAGELFF.

The rearrangement links TRBV19 to TRBJ2-6, with D hard to call. Germline CDR1 reads LNHDA; CDR2 reads SQIVND (reference sequence). The CDR3 length is 18 residues. Trimming took 0 bases from V and 2 from J, leaving 14 bases between them. Written as DNA, the CDR3 is TGTGCCAGTAGTATAGATGCACGGGTAGTAGCTGGGGCCAACGTCCTGACTTTC. This sequence encodes CASSIDARVVAGANVLTF.

The chain joins TRBV5-1 to TRBJ1-3; D is ambiguous. CDR3 size: 16 residues. Trimming stripped 3 bases from V and 0 bases from J, with 13 bases between. From germline, CDR1 is SGHRS and CDR2 YFSETQ. CDR3 sequence: CASSSNGVSSGNTIYF. CDR3 bases: TGCGCCAGCAGCTCCAACGGGGTGAGCTCTGGAAACACCATATATTTT.

The chain employs TRBV28 and TRBJ2-7; 7 nucleotides align to TRBD1. The CDR3 has 18 residues. From germline, CDR1 is MDHEN and CDR2 SYDVKM. With 5 bases clipped from V and 3 bases from J, the junction kept 19 bases outside the gene matches. CDR3 bases: TGTGCCAGCAGTCCCCAGACCGTTACAGGGGTGGTAGGCTACGAGCAGTACTTC. Its translation: CASSPQTVTGVVGYEQYF.

The V and J genes are TRBV29-1 and TRBJ2-7; 7 bases align to TRBD1. The trim removed 5 bases at V and 0 bases at J, leaving 7 bases unmatched. The CDR3 runs 14 residues. The germline V gene encodes CDR1 SQVTM and CDR2 ANQGSEA. As DNA, the CDR3 is TGCAGCGTTACCAGACAGGGTATCTCCTACGAGCAGTACTTC. Translation: CSVTRQGISYEQYF.

The V gene is TRBV30, the J gene TRBJ1-3; D is ambiguous. The germline V gene has CDR1 GTSNPN and CDR2 SVGIG (reference sequence). The CDR3 has 13 amino acids. The V gene lost 4 bases and the J gene lost 0 bases, with 7 bases spanning the gap. CDR3 nucleotide sequence: TGTGCCTGGATAGGAGCCTCTGGAAACACCATATATTTT. Translation: CAWIGASGNTIYF.